Reported below is one T cell receptor beta chain. Its antigen is as yet unknown. This clone may be a read error of a much larger clone one base away. Study-wide results and caveats: Tumor memory CD4+ T cell TCR gene usage was found to cluster with blood and lymph node memory CD4+ cells and with lymph node naive CD4+ cells. Tumor Tregs overlapped most with tumor, then blood, naive CD4+ cells.

Germline CDR1 is MNHEY and CDR2 is SVGAGI. The CDR3 sequence is 13 residues long. Semi-nested PCR with Nested Universal Primer A followed constant-region reverse priming of full-length variable regions. MiXCR was run by TCRdb on the 5' RACE reads, yielding one entry per CDR3 protein. The table records some 32,000 distinct CDR3 sequences, 27% of them present only once. Cells sorted as Tregs were CD4+, CD25+ and CD127-/low. Sequencing input: tumor-infiltrating Tregs sorted from the breast tumor. The chain couples TRBV6-5 to TRBJ1-1, with D possibly TRBD1 on 5 matching bases. This clonotype was sampled from a female donor with breast cancer. CDR3 nucleotides: TGTGCCAGCAATCTACAGGAGAACACTGGAGCTTTCTTT. Its protein is CASNLQENTGAFF.